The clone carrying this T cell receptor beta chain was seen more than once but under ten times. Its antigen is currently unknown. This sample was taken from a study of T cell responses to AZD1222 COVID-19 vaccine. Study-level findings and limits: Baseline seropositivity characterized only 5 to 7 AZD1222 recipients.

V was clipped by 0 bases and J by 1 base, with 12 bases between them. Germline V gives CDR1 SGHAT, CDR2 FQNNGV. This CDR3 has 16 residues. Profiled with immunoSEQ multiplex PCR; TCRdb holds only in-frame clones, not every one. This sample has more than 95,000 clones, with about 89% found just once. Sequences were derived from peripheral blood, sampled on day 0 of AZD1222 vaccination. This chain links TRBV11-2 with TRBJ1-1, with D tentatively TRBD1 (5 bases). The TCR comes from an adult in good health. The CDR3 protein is CASSLEMGRRNTEAFF. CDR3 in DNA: TGTGCCAGCAGCTTAGAAATGGGGCGGAGGAACACTGAAGCTTTCTTT.